In this sample, the clone carrying this T cell receptor beta chain turned up many times. This sample is part of a study of patients and donors after allogeneic stem cell transplantation. MiXCR, applied by TCRdb to the RT-PCR reads, yields one record per CDR3 protein. The sample holds roughly 230,000 distinct CDR3 sequences; 12% to 15% are singletons and the top ten take 11%. The CDR3 covers 15 residues. The germline CDR1 and CDR2 sequences are SGHTA and FQGTGA. The junction had 1 base not matched to a gene; V was cut back by 1 base and J by 2 bases. Material: blood, either unsorted or a sorted T cell fraction (not recorded which). The rearrangement links TRBV7-3 to TRBJ2-3; 9 positions agree with TRBD2. The sequence was obtained from a human donor who was either an allogeneic HSCT recipient or a stem cell or donor lymphocyte infusion donor (not recorded which). It is not recorded whose cells these are; they may come from a transplant donor. CDR3 DNA sequence: TGTGCCAGCAGCTTAATAGCGGGAGCCACAGATACGCAGTATTTT. Residues: CASSLIAGATDTQYF.